The 14 T cell receptor beta chains listed next were all sequenced from one sample in a study of cytomegalovirus exposure and HLA in healthy donors. Primers: 60 Vbeta forward and 13 Jbeta reverse. The method was immunoSEQ multiplex PCR; TCRdb's version includes in-frame clones alone and lacks a portion of them. Among just over 60,000 clones listed, more than 75% were seen once. The sequenced sample consisted of PBMCs. The receptors derive from a man younger than 35 in good health and CMV-seronegative.

The chain combines TRBV5-5 with TRBJ1-4, with 7 bases that match TRBD1. The V gene end was trimmed by 2 bases and the J gene end by 6 bases; junction bases not matched to a gene: 1. Germline loops: CDR1 SGHKS, CDR2 YYEKEE (reference sequence). The CDR3 extends over 13 amino acids. CDR3 nucleotides: TGTGCCAGCAGCTTCCAGGGGGATGAAAAACTGTTTTTT. This translates into CASSFQGDEKLFF.

V usage is TRBV19 and J usage is TRBJ2-5, with 7 nucleotides matching TRBD2. The junction had 4 bases not matched to a gene; V was cut back by 8 bases and J by 4 bases. Germline CDR1 is LNHDA and CDR2 is SQIVND (reference sequence). This CDR3 is 12 amino acids long. The CDR3 region is CASGGGPETQYF. The DNA for the CDR3 is TGTGCCAGTGGGGGGGGTCCAGAGACCCAGTACTTC.

This clone was counted once. This rearrangement joins TRBV6-5 to TRBJ1-6; no clear D gene. The CDR3 is 15 residues long. From germline, CDR1 is MNHEY and CDR2 SVGAGI. V gave up 6 bases and J gave up 8 bases, with 17 bases separating them. The CDR3 DNA reads as TGTGCCAGCAGGCCAAAGCGCCATGTCGATTCACCCCTCCACTTT. It specifies CASRPKRHVDSPLHF.

This sequence joins TRBV14 and TRBJ1-6; D remains unclear. V was cut by 0 bases and J by 8 bases, with 11 bases left in between. Germline CDR1 SGHDN, CDR2 FVKESK. The CDR3 is 15 amino acids. CDR3 amino acids: CASSQEPGYYSPLHF. The CDR3 DNA reads TGTGCCAGCAGCCAAGAGCCAGGATATTATTCACCCCTCCACTTT. Drawing the rest from reference TRBV14 and TRBJ1-6, the complete variable domain is EAGVTQFPSHSVIEKGQTVTLRCDPISGHDNLYWYRRVMGKEIKFLLHFVKESKQDESGMPNNRFLAERTGGTYSTLKVQPAELEDSGVYFCASSQEPGYYSPLHFGNGTRLTVT.

This chain links TRBV14 with TRBJ1-1, with 10 bases lining up with TRBD1. CDR1 and CDR2 (germline): SGHDN, FVKESK. The CDR3 consists of 15 residues. Unmatched junction bases numbered 5, after V lost 3 bases and J lost 4 bases. CDR3 region: CASSQTGGPVTEAFF. Here the CDR3 DNA reads TGTGCCAGCAGCCAGACAGGGGGCCCAGTCACTGAAGCTTTCTTT.

This chain connects TRBV6-5 to TRBJ2-3; D not certain. The CDR3 has 11 residues. The germline gives CDR1 MNHEY, CDR2 SVGAGI. Trimming stripped 6 bases from V and 6 bases from J, with 7 bases between. This chain's CDR3 is CASSLRDTQYF. DNA for the CDR3: TGTGCCAGCAGCCTCAGGGATACGCAGTATTTT.

This chain links TRBV5-4 with TRBJ1-1; no firm D call. Trimming left V 0 bases short and J 5 bases short, with 14 bases between. Per the germline V gene, CDR1 is SGHNT and CDR2 is YYREEE (reference sequence). This CDR3 has 15 amino acids. CDR3 sequence: CASSLEGRGLTEAFF. DNA of the CDR3: TGTGCCAGCAGCTTGGAGGGTAGAGGGTTGACTGAAGCTTTCTTT.

The rearrangement uses TRBV30 and TRBJ1-1; 7 bases align to TRBD1. V shed 5 bases, J shed 3 bases, and the junction held 3 bases outside the gene matches. The CDR3 sequence is 12 residues long. Germline V gene sequence: CDR1 GTSNPN, CDR2 SVGIG (reference sequence). The DNA of the CDR3 is TGTGCCTGGGGACAGGCGGACACTGAAGCTTTCTTT. Protein: CAWGQADTEAFF.

The chain links TRBV9 to TRBJ1-5; 11 positions agree with TRBD1. The germline V gene encodes CDR1 SGDLS and CDR2 YYNGEE. Unmatched junction bases numbered 5, after V lost 3 bases and J lost 6 bases. This CDR3 has 15 amino acids. As DNA, the CDR3 is TGTGCCAGCAGCGCCGCCGGGACAGGGGGTCAGCCCCAGCATTTT. This codes for CASSAAGTGGQPQHF. The variable domain in full, completed from reference TRBV9 and TRBJ1-5, reads DSGVTQTPKHLITATGQRVTLRCSPRSGDLSVYWYQQSLDQGLQFLIQYYNGEERAKGNILERFSAQQFPDLHSELNLSSLELGDSALYFCASSAAGTGGQPQHFGDGTRLSIL.

The rearrangement uses TRBV2 and TRBJ2-6; unclear D gene. This CDR3 spans 14 amino acids. Deletions cut 3 bases from V and 1 base from J, with 4 bases between. CDR1 and CDR2 (germline): SNHLY, FYNNEI. CDR3 in amino acids: CASSDYSGANVLTF. Written as DNA, the CDR3 is TGTGCCAGCAGTGACTATTCTGGGGCCAACGTCCTGACTTTC. The full variable domain, its missing parts supplied by reference TRBV2 and TRBJ2-6, is EPEVTQTPSHQVTQMGQEVILRCVPISNHLYFYWYRQILGQKVEFLVSFYNNEISEKSEIFDDQFSVERPDGSNFTLKIRSTKLEDSAMYFCASSDYSGANVLTFGAGSRLTVL.

This clone was seen just once. The V gene is TRBV4-1, the J gene TRBJ1-1, with D uncertain. Germline V CDR1 and CDR2: MGHRA, YSYEKL. The CDR3 spans 15 residues. Trimming pared 3 bases from V and 5 bases from J, leaving 16 bases between. Here the CDR3 DNA reads TGCGCCAGCAGCCAGGGTTACCTGGTCGGGACTGAAGCTTTCTTT. Translated: CASSQGYLVGTEAFF.

This chain uses TRBV5-6 with TRBJ2-7, with D possibly being TRBD1 (6 bases). The CDR3 covers 14 residues. The V and J ends lost 4 bases and 6 bases respectively, with 17 bases between them. Per germline, CDR1 SGHDT and CDR2 YYEEEE. The CDR3, as DNA: TGTGCCAGCAGCCACAGGGAGAGTCTATCCGAGCAGTACTTC. Encoded protein: CASSHRESLSEQYF.

The rearrangement uses TRBV25-1 and TRBJ1-6, with a possible D match to TRBD1 (6 bases). The CDR3 covers 13 residues. The germline V gene has CDR1 MGHDK and CDR2 SYGVNS. Trimming shortened V by 4 bases and J by 9 bases, and 10 bases separated the two germline ends. The CDR3 region is CASSAGVGSPLHF. CDR3 nucleotide sequence: TGTGCCAGCAGTGCAGGGGTTGGTTCACCCCTCCACTTT.

V gene TRBV11-3 combines with J gene TRBJ2-5, with TRBD2 identical over 10 bases. Trimming at V came to 2 bases and at J to 2 bases, leaving 5 bases not matched to a gene. The CDR3 is made up of 16 amino acids. The germline V gene has CDR1 SGHNT and CDR2 YENEEA. The CDR3 DNA reads as TGTGCCAGCAGCTTAATCGGAGCGGGGGGGCAAGAGACCCAGTACTTC. Encoded protein: CASSLIGAGGQETQYF.